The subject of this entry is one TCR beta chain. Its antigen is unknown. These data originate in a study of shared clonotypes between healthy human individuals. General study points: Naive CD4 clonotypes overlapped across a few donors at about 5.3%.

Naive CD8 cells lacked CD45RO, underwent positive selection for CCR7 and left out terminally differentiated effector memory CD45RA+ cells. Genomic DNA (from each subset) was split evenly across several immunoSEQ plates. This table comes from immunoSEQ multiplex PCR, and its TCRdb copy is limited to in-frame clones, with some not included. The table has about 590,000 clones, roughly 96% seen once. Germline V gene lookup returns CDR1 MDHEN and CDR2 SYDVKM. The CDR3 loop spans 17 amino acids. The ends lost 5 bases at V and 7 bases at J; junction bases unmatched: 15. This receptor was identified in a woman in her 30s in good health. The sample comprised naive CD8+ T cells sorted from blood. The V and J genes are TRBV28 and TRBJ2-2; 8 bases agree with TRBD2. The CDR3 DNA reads TGTGCCAGCAGTACGATAGCGGGATGGGTTCGGGACGGGGAGCTGTTTTTT. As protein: CASSTIAGWVRDGELFF.